These 22 T cell receptor beta chains share one sample of origin, sequenced in a study of blood T cells in healthy people across ages. Using a J-beta primer mix together with a sample-barcoded 5' primer, a second PCR was run for roughly 6 to 11 cycles. TCRdb re-derived calls from the 5' RACE reads in MiXCR, one entry per CDR3 protein. Among about 1.8 million distinct CDR3 sequences listed, 49% were seen once. Sequenced material: blood. These TCRs come from a middle-aged woman in good health.

This chain links TRBV27 with TRBJ2-1, with TRBD2 matching over 8 bases. Germline V gives CDR1 MNHEY, CDR2 SMNVEV (reference sequence). With V trimmed by 4 bases and J by 12 bases, 11 bases remained unmatched. This CDR3 has 14 residues. CDR3 residues: CASSSGGTRNGQFF. The CDR3 region has the DNA TGTGCCAGCAGTTCAGGAGGGACTAGAAACGGGCAGTTCTTC.

V gene TRBV20-1 combines with J gene TRBJ1-2; perhaps TRBD1 as D (6 bases). Germline CDR1 DFQATT, CDR2 SNEGSKA (reference sequence). This CDR3 region has 14 residues. V was pared by 2 bases and J by 5 bases, with 15 bases between. CDR3 loop: CSARWGPGVYGYTF. The CDR3 nucleotides are TGCAGTGCTAGATGGGGGCCAGGGGTTTATGGCTACACCTTC.

This clonotype was counted a few times. The chain uses TRBV5-6 and TRBJ2-1; TRBD2 matches 7 bases. CDR1 is SGHDT, CDR2 YYEEEE, per germline. This CDR3 contains 11 residues. After removal of 3 bases from V and 14 bases from J, the junction contained 5 bases not matched to a gene. The CDR3 is CASSWGGEEFF. The CDR3 bases are TGTGCCAGCAGCTGGGGGGGGGAGGAGTTCTTC.

Details on this clonotype: One end of the junction varies from germline; a read error may be responsible. J is TRBJ2-7 and V is TRBV18, with 9 bases lining up with TRBD1. In germline, CDR1 is KGHSH, CDR2 LQKENI. The CDR3 has 15 amino acids. In DNA form, the CDR3 reads TGTGCCGGCTCACCCGGGACAGGGATTTCCTACGAGCAGTACTTC. It translates to CAGSPGTGISYEQYF.

There are a few counts of this clonotype. V is TRBV12-3 or TRBV12-4 and J is TRBJ1-4, with D possibly matching TRBD1 (5 bases). There are 15 residues in the CDR3. V lost 6 bases and J lost 1, with 12 bases in between. The CDR3 reads CASSGTRGTNEKLFF. The CDR3 nucleotides are TGTGCCAGCAGCGGGACTAGGGGAACTAATGAAAAACTGTTTTTT.

The chain employs TRBV29-1 and TRBJ2-7, with D perhaps TRBD1 (5 bases). The V gene lost 0 bases and the J gene lost 2 bases, with 11 bases spanning the gap. CDR1 is SQVTM, CDR2 ANQGSEA, per germline. The CDR3 length is 14 residues. The CDR3 is CSVEDRAGAYEQYF. Here the CDR3 DNA reads TGCAGCGTTGAAGACAGGGCTGGGGCCTACGAGCAGTACTTC.

The rearrangement joins TRBV7-2 to TRBJ1-1; D unresolved. The CDR3 length is 12 residues. Deletions cut 2 bases from V and 10 bases from J, with 11 bases between. Germline values: CDR1 SGHTA, CDR2 FQGNSA. The CDR3 protein is CASSLWRGTAFF. The CDR3 DNA reads as TGTGCCAGCAGCTTATGGCGGGGAACAGCTTTCTTT.

CDR3 in amino acids: CASRKGATDTEAFF. CDR3 nucleotides: TGTGCCAGCAGAAAGGGGGCGACGGACACTGAAGCTTTCTTT. The chain couples TRBV28 to TRBJ1-1; TRBD1 matches at 7 bases. The CDR3 has 14 residues. V was clipped by 6 bases and J by 3 bases; unmatched bases: 7. Germline V lookup: CDR1 MDHEN, CDR2 SYDVKM.

The V gene is TRBV7-2, the J gene TRBJ2-4; TRBD1 matches at 10 bases. The J call may not be correct, given that the DNA end is closer to TRBJ2-7. CDR3 length equals 15 residues. Germline CDR1 is SGHTA and CDR2 is FQGNSA. The CDR3 sequence: CASSLGTGGTGEQYF. The CDR3 DNA sequence: TGTGCCAGCAGCTTAGGGACAGGGGGTACGGGCGAGCAGTACTTC.

J is TRBJ2-3 and V is TRBV7-2; the D is unclear. The CDR3 runs to 13 residues. The germline gives CDR1 SGHTA, CDR2 FQGNSA. Trimming removed 5 bases at V and 6 bases at J, with 12 bases between. DNA of the CDR3: TGTGCCAGCAGCAACTATGATCAGGATACGCAGTATTTT. Translation: CASSNYDQDTQYF.

The V call is TRBV6-2 or TRBV6-3, the J call TRBJ2-6; D gene ambiguous. The CDR3 sequence is 15 residues long. Germline values: CDR1 MNHEY, CDR2 SVGEGT. Trimming pared 0 bases from V and 2 bases from J, leaving 5 bases between. Written as DNA, the CDR3 is TGTGCCAGCAGTTACTCGAAAGCTGGGGCCAACGTCCTGACTTTC. This codes for CASSYSKAGANVLTF.

The rearrangement uses TRBV7-9 and TRBJ1-1; D perhaps matches TRBD1 (6 bases). Germline CDR1 reads SEHNR; CDR2 reads FQNEAQ (reference sequence). V gave up 1 base and J gave up 2 bases, with 11 bases separating them. The CDR3 is 15 amino acids. The CDR3 sequence: CASSLGTASNTEAFF. For the CDR3, the DNA is TGTGCCAGCAGCTTAGGGACAGCGTCAAACACTGAAGCTTTCTTT.

The J gene is TRBJ1-5, the V gene TRBV7-2; D is unclear. With 2 bases removed from V and 0 bases from J, the gap between germline ends came to 8 bases. The CDR3 consists of 15 residues. Germline loops: CDR1 SGHTA, CDR2 FQGNSA. CDR3 sequence: CASSLLGHSNQPQHF. Written as DNA, the CDR3 is TGTGCCAGCAGCTTATTAGGGCATAGCAATCAGCCCCAGCATTTT.

This clonotype came up a few times. V gene TRBV14 combines with J gene TRBJ2-5; possible D gene TRBD2, 7 bases. The CDR3 length is 16 residues. Germline assignment: CDR1 SGHDN and CDR2 FVKESK. V lost 0 bases and J 11 bases, leaving 22 bases between the germline ends. CDR3 residues: CASSQERGGGTNEQYF. CDR3 sequence (DNA): TGTGCCAGCAGCCAAGAGAGAGGGGGGGGGACCAATGAGCAGTACTTC.

The V call is TRBV6-5, the J call TRBJ2-2; D uncertain. Deletions cut 0 bases from V and 7 bases from J, with 6 bases between. The CDR3 is 13 amino acids. Germline loops: CDR1 MNHEY, CDR2 SVGAGI. The CDR3 bases are TGTGCCAGCAGTTACTCGAACGGCGGGGAGCTGTTTTTT. Protein sequence: CASSYSNGGELFF.

CDR3 sequence: CSARQPGGPGETQYF. CDR3 bases: TGCAGTGCTAGACAACCGGGGGGGCCGGGGGAGACCCAGTACTTC. The J gene is TRBJ2-4, the V gene TRBV20-1; 8 bases are shared with TRBD2. The J call could be wrong; TRBJ2-5 is a better fit for the DNA end. This CDR3 is built from 15 residues. Germline V CDR1 and CDR2: DFQATT, SNEGSKA (reference sequence).

This clonotype was found a few times. The J gene is TRBJ1-1, the V gene TRBV4-2, with D unclear. This CDR3 has 14 amino acids. Germline V lookup: CDR1 LGHNA, CDR2 YNFKEQ. The V end was cut by 1 base, the J end by 1 base, with 7 bases between. CDR3: CASSQGGPNTEAFF. CDR3 nucleotides: TGTGCCAGCAGCCAAGGCGGGCCGAACACTGAAGCTTTCTTT.

The rearrangement links TRBV6-2 or TRBV6-3 to TRBJ2-1, with 12 bases lining up with TRBD2. The CDR3 consists of 16 residues. Looked up from germline, CDR1 is MNHEY and CDR2 is SVGEGT. Losses at the gene ends were 6 bases for V and 3 bases for J; bases not matched to a gene: 6. The CDR3 is CASRPRTSGVYNEQFF. Written as DNA, the CDR3 is TGTGCCAGCAGACCGAGGACTAGCGGGGTCTACAATGAGCAGTTCTTC.

DNA of the CDR3: TGTGCCAGCAGGCAAGACAGGGGGCAAGAGACCCAGTACTTC. Residues: CASRQDRGQETQYF. The chain employs TRBV6-1 and TRBJ2-5, with TRBD1 matching over 9 bases. Trimming cost V 6 bases and J 2 bases; bases outside gene matches: 4. Looked up from germline, CDR1 is MNHNS and CDR2 is SASEGT. This CDR3 region has 14 residues.

The CDR3 protein is CSAPRTGPSYEQYF. The DNA for the CDR3 is TGCAGTGCCCCAAGGACAGGGCCGTCCTACGAGCAGTACTTC. The chain carries TRBV20-1 and TRBJ2-7; TRBD1 matches 8 bases. Germline V lookup: CDR1 DFQATT, CDR2 SNEGSKA (reference sequence). The CDR3 covers 14 residues. J gave up 1 base and V 6 bases, and 8 bases lay outside the gene matches.

This clonotype has a handful of counts. The chain couples TRBV20-1 to TRBJ2-7; 9 bases map to TRBD2. The CDR3 loop spans 14 amino acids. J was trimmed by 5 bases and V by 1 base; bases with no gene match: 6. The germline V gene has CDR1 DFQATT and CDR2 SNEGSKA (reference sequence). The CDR3 DNA reads TGCAGTGCTAGAGTTTTGCGGGGGGGAGACGAGCAGTACTTC. As protein: CSARVLRGGDEQYF.

As regards this clonotype: A junction end diverges from the germline sequence, so it may reflect a read error. V usage is TRBV3-1 and J usage is TRBJ1-2; perhaps TRBD1 as D (6 bases). The CDR3 extends over 14 amino acids. Germline-derived CDR1 and CDR2 are LGHDT and YNNKEL (reference sequence). The CDR3 region is CAGSQDRGGGGYTF. CDR3 bases: TGTGCCGGCAGCCAAGATAGGGGGGGAGGTGGCTACACCTTC.